What follows describes a single T cell receptor (beta chain). Its antigen is still unknown. Antigen-specific CD4+ T cells expanded by the ViraFEST assay with viral peptide pools were then sequenced. A 10-day culture period preceded the isolation of CD4+ T cells. As their vaccination, participants received two doses of either BNT162b2 or mRNA-1273. Half-medium replacement with IL-2 medium occurred on days 3 and 7. The V end was cut by 4 bases, the J end by 6 bases, with 9 bases between. Germline values: CDR1 MDHEN, CDR2 SYDVKM. The CDR3 spans 12 residues. The source of the sample is a study of vaccination effects on CD4 cells after COVID-19. The table came from immunoSEQ multiplex PCR; TCRdb's copy has only in-frame clones and leaves some out. Of about 72,000 clones listed, 81% were seen once; the top ten hold approximately 1.2%.

Sequenced here: CD4+ T cells from PBMCs cultured with HCoV-229E spike peptides, sampled after COVID-19 vaccination. The receptor comes from a human donor who received a COVID-19 vaccine. The chain recombines TRBV28 with TRBJ1-1; the D is unclear. The CDR3 DNA is TGTGCCAGCAGTTCTAGAACCCCTGAAGCTTTCTTT. Protein product: CASSSRTPEAFF.